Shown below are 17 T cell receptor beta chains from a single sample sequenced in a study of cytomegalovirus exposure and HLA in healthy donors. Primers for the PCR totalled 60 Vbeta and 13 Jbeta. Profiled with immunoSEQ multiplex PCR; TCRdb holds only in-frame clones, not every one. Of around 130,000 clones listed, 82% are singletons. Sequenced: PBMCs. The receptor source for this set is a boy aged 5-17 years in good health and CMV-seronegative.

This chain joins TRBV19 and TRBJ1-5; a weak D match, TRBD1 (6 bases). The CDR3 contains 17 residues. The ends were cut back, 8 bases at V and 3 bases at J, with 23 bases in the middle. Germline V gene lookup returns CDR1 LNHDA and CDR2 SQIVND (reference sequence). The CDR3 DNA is TGTGCCAGTGGACCACTTACAGGGAGAGCGTACAATCAGCCCCAGCATTTT. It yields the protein CASGPLTGRAYNQPQHF.

The CDR3 DNA is TGCGCCAGCAGCCAACGCTCCGAGGGGCCCGGGGGGACCCAGTACTTC. Translation: CASSQRSEGPGGTQYF. The chain carries TRBV4-1 and TRBJ2-5; D is perhaps TRBD2 (6 bases). There are 16 residues in the CDR3. CDR1 is MGHRA and CDR2 is YSYEKL in the germline V gene. With 2 bases removed from V and 7 bases from J, the gap between germline ends came to 20 bases.

The CDR3 nucleotides are TGTGCCAGCAGCTTTCAGTGGGACTTCTCCTACAATGAGCAGTTCTTC. Protein sequence: CASSFQWDFSYNEQFF. V and J are TRBV11-3 and TRBJ2-1; D may be TRBD2 (6 bases). The V and J ends lost 3 bases and 0 bases respectively, with 12 bases between them. The CDR3 extends over 16 amino acids. CDR1 is SGHNT and CDR2 is YENEEA in the germline V gene.

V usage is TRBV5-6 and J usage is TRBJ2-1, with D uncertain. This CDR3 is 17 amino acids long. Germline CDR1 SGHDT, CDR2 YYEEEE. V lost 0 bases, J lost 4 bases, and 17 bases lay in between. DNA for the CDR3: TGTGCCAGCAGCTTGGAGTTGGGCCCTACTCCTTACAATGAGCAGTTCTTC. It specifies CASSLELGPTPYNEQFF. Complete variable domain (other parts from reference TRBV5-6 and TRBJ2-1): DAGVTQSPTHLIKTRGQQVTLRCSPKSGHDTVSWYQQALGQGPQFIFQYYEEEERQRGNFPDRFSGHQFPNYSSELNVNALLLGDSALYLCASSLELGPTPYNEQFFGPGTRLTVL.

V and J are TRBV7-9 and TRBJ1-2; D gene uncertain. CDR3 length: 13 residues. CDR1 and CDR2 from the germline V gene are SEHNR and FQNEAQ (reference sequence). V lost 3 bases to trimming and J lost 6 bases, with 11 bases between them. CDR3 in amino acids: CASSFQATDGYTF. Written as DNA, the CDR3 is TGTGCCAGCAGCTTCCAGGCGACGGATGGCTACACCTTC. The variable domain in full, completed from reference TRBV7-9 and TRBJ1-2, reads DTGVSQNPRHKITKRGQNVTFRCDPISEHNRLYWYRQTLGQGPEFLTYFQNEAQLEKSRLLSDRFSAERPKGSFSTLEIQRTEQGDSAMYLCASSFQATDGYTFGSGTRLTVV.

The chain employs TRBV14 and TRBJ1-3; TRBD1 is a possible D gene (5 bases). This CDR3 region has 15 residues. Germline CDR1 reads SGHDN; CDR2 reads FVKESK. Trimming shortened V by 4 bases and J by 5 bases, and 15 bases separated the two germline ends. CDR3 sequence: CASSRGRVGRNTIYF. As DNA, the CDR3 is TGTGCCAGCAGCCGGGGCAGGGTTGGCAGAAACACCATATATTTT. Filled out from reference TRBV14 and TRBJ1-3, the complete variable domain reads EAGVTQFPSHSVIEKGQTVTLRCDPISGHDNLYWYRRVMGKEIKFLLHFVKESKQDESGMPNNRFLAERTGGTYSTLKVQPAELEDSGVYFCASSRGRVGRNTIYFGEGSWLTVV.

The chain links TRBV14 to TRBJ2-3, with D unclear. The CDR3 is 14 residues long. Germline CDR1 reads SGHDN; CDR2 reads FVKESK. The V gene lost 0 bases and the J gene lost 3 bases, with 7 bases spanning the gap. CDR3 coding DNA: TGTGCCAGCAGCCAAGAGTGGCAAACAGATACGCAGTATTTT. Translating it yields CASSQEWQTDTQYF.

The CDR3 DNA reads TGTGCCAGCAGGCTCAGCGATCGCACAGATACGCAGTATTTT. This encodes CASRLSDRTDTQYF. The chain couples TRBV7-9 to TRBJ2-3; D is unresolved. Germline V gene data show CDR1 as SEHNR and CDR2 as FQNEAQ (reference sequence). The CDR3 is made up of 14 amino acids. Trimming removed 6 bases from V and 1 base from J, with 11 bases in between.

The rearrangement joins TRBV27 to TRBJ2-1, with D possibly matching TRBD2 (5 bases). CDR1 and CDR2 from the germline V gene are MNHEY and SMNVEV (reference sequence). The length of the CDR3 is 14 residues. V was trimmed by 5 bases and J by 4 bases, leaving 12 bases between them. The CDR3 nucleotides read TGTGCCAGCAGTCTGAGCGGATCTTACAATGAGCAGTTCTTC. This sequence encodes CASSLSGSYNEQFF.

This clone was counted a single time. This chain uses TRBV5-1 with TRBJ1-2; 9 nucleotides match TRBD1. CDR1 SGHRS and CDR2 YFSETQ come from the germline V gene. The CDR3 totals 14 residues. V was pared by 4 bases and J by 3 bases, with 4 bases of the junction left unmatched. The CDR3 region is CASSAGTGYYGYTF. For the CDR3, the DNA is TGCGCCAGCAGCGCGGGGACAGGGTACTATGGCTACACCTTC.

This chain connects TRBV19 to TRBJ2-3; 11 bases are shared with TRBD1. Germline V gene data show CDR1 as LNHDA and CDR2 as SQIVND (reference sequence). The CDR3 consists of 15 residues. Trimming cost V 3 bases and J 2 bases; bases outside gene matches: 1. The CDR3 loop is CASSIGQGATDTQYF. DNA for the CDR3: TGTGCCAGTAGTATCGGACAGGGGGCCACAGATACGCAGTATTTT.

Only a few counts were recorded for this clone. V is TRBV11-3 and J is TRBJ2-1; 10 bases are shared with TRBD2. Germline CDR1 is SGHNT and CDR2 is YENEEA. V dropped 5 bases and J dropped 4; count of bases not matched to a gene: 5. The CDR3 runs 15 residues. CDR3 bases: TGTGCCAGCAGCACTAGCGGGACCTTATACAATGAGCAGTTCTTC. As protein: CASSTSGTLYNEQFF.

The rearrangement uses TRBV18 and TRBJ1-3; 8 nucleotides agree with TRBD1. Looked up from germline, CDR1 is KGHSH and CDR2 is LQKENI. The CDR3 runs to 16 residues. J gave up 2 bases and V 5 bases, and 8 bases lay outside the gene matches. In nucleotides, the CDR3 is TGTGCCAGCTCAGCGCAGGGGGCGAGCGCTGGAAACACCATATATTTT. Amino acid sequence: CASSAQGASAGNTIYF.

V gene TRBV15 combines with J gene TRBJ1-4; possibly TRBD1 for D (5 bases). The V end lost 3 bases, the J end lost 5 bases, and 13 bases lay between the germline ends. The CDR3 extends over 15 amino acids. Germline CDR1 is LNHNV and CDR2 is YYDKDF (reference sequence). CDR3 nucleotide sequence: TGTGCCACCAGCAGGAGACAGAGACAAAATGAAAAACTGTTTTTT. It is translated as CATSRRQRQNEKLFF.

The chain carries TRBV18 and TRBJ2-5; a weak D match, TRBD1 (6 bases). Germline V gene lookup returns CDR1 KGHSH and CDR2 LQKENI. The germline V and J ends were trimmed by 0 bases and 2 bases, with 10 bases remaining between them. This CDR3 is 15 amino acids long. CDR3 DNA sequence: TGTGCCAGCTCACCACCCCCGGGACAACAAGAGACCCAGTACTTC. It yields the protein CASSPPPGQQETQYF.

CDR3 coding DNA: TGTGCCTGCCTTCGGAACACCATATATTTT. Its translation: CACLRNTIYF. The J gene is TRBJ1-3, the V gene TRBV30; the D is unclear. The V and J ends lost 6 bases and 7 bases respectively, with 7 bases between them. From germline, CDR1 is GTSNPN and CDR2 SVGIG (reference sequence). The CDR3 has 10 residues.

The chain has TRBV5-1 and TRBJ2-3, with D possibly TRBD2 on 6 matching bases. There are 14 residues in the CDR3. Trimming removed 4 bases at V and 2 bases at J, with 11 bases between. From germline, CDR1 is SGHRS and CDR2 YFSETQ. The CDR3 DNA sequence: TGCGCCAGCAGCCTCTCTAGCGACACAGATACGCAGTATTTT. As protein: CASSLSSDTDTQYF. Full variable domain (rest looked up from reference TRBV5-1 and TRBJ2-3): KAGVTQTPRYLIKTRGQQVTLSCSPISGHRSVSWYQQTPGQGLQFLFEYFSETQRNKGNFPGRFSGRQFSNSRSEMNVSTLELGDSALYLCASSLSSDTDTQYFGPGTRLTVL.